This passage covers 9 T cell receptor beta chains from one sample sequenced in a study of regulatory T cells in long-lasting Graves disease. Time point reported: newly diagnosed GD, antithyroid drugs for less than 3 months. RNA extracted from PBMCs served as the sequencing template. HTBI primers from iRepertoire and Arm-PCR of CDR3 regions yielded the TCR beta libraries. TCRdb used MiXCR to reprocess the multiplex PCR reads, holding one entry per CDR3 protein. The table lists approximately 490,000 distinct CDR3 sequences, around 15% of them singletons. These data also featured in a second study, about T cells in Graves' hyperthyroidism and ophthalmopathy.

Sequenced material: peripheral blood mononuclear cells (PBMCs), taken at new diagnosis, from a patient treated with antithyroid drugs. These receptors originate from a middle-aged man with Graves disease.

In this sample, this clonotype turned up many times. The rearrangement joins TRBV12-5 to TRBJ2-7; no reliable D call. The V end lost 1 base, the J end lost 6 bases, and 10 bases lay between the germline ends. This CDR3 contains 13 residues. The V gene's germline CDR1 is LGHNT and CDR2 FRNRAP. The CDR3 is CASGLEVAAEQYF. The CDR3 region has the DNA TGTGCTAGTGGTTTGGAAGTGGCAGCCGAGCAGTACTTC.

This clonotype has a count of ten or more. CDR3 amino acids: CASSLKGKTQYF. The CDR3 nucleotides are TGTGCCAGCAGTTTGAAGGGGAAGACCCAGTACTTC. The V and J genes are TRBV28 and TRBJ2-5, with D perhaps matching TRBD1 (5 bases). Trimming shortened V by 3 bases and J by 6 bases, and 8 bases separated the two germline ends. The CDR3 has 12 residues. Germline values: CDR1 MDHEN, CDR2 SYDVKM.

For the CDR3, the DNA is TGTGCCAGTAGTCATACAGGAAATCAGCCCCAGCATTTT. It is translated as CASSHTGNQPQHF. The J gene is TRBJ1-5, the V gene TRBV19; the D gene is possibly TRBD1 (5 bases). Germline V gene lookup returns CDR1 LNHDA and CDR2 SQIVND (reference sequence). V was pared by 5 bases and J by 4 bases, with 9 bases between. The CDR3 spans 13 residues.

This clonotype was observed at least ten times. The V and J genes are TRBV2 and TRBJ2-1, with 14 bases that match TRBD2. CDR1 and CDR2 (germline): SNHLY, FYNNEI. Germline trimming cut 6 bases from V and 7 bases from J; bases unmatched to any gene: 5. The CDR3 runs 15 residues. CDR3 loop: CASRTGLAGVNEQFF. The CDR3 DNA sequence: TGTGCCAGCAGGACGGGACTAGCGGGAGTTAATGAGCAGTTCTTC.

This clonotype was picked up a small number of times. The rearrangement uses TRBV29-1 and TRBJ1-1; TRBD1 aligns across 8 bases. The V gene end was trimmed by 7 bases and the J gene end by 4 bases; junction bases not matched to a gene: 5. The CDR3 runs to 12 residues. Germline-derived CDR1 and CDR2 are SQVTM and ANQGSEA. CDR3 sequence reads: CSARTGTTEAFF. The CDR3 coding sequence is TGCAGCGCTAGGACAGGGACCACTGAAGCTTTCTTT.

This clonotype was recorded many times. The chain carries TRBV3-1 and TRBJ2-1; TRBD2 matches at 7 bases. This CDR3 comprises 14 residues. J was trimmed by 12 bases and V by 0 bases; bases with no gene match: 8. The germline CDR1 and CDR2 sequences are LGHDT and YNNKEL (reference sequence). The CDR3 region is CASSQDRGGSSQFF. The DNA for the CDR3 is TGTGCCAGCAGCCAAGATAGGGGCGGGAGTTCGCAGTTCTTC.

This clonotype was recorded many times. The V and J genes are TRBV3-1 and TRBJ2-5; TRBD2 might be the D (6 bases). V was clipped by 4 bases and J by 4 bases, with 10 bases between them. Germline CDR1 is LGHDT and CDR2 is YNNKEL (reference sequence). CDR3 length: 13 residues. CDR3 in amino acids: CASSPGGRETQYF. CDR3 DNA: TGTGCCAGCAGCCCCGGGGGACGAGAGACCCAGTACTTC.

This clonotype was seen only a few times. This chain joins TRBV27 and TRBJ1-4, with TRBD1 matching over 7 bases. V trimming: 6 bases; J trimming: 7 bases; junction bases outside the gene matches: 20. CDR1 is MNHEY, CDR2 SMNVEV, per germline (reference sequence). There are 18 residues in the CDR3. The CDR3, as DNA: TGTGCCAGCAGCATAAACTCTGGACAGGTTTATCGAAGTGAAAAACTGTTTTTT. Protein sequence: CASSINSGQVYRSEKLFF.

The rearrangement uses TRBV19 and TRBJ1-5; D may be TRBD1 (5 bases). Germline V gene lookup returns CDR1 LNHDA and CDR2 SQIVND (reference sequence). This CDR3 is built from 19 residues. V was pared by 1 base and J by 5 bases, with 24 bases between. Written as DNA, the CDR3 is TGTGCCAGTAGTATAGTCGGCAGGGTGCACCTTCCCACCGATCAGCCCCAGCATTTT. It codes for CASSIVGRVHLPTDQPQHF.